The T cell receptor (beta chain) described here comes from a study of memory CD4+ T cells and cytomegalovirus serostatus. On the study more broadly: Donors were healthy Belgian adults, fewer than ten CMV seropositive and 24 seronegative. Study findings and constraints: CMV serostatus prediction reached median AUC around 0.94, or 0.89 with US-trained model.

Profiling relied on immunoSEQ multiplex PCR, and the TCRdb table lists in-frame clones only, not all of them. The data contain over 40,000 clones, around 75% of them singletons. Worth noting for this clone: As yet, its antigen is unknown.

The sort gate was single viable CD3+CD4+CD8-CD45RO+ cells for memory CD4+ T cells. Germline V gene data show CDR1 as LNHDA and CDR2 as SQIVND (reference sequence). The CDR3 runs to 13 residues. Trimming stripped 3 bases from V and 7 bases from J, with 10 bases between. The source of this sequence is an adult in good health and CMV-seronegative. The rearrangement joins TRBV19 to TRBJ1-5, with a weak D call TRBD1 (6 bases). Sequenced: memory CD4+ T cells from blood. For the CDR3, the DNA is TGTGCCAGTAGTATTCAGGGGTCCCAGCCCCAGCATTTT. Translating gives CASSIQGSQPQHF.